These T cell receptor beta chains were read from a single sample in a study of a mutant IDH1 vaccine in newly diagnosed glioma. Antigens of these TCRs are unknown. Profiled with immunoSEQ multiplex PCR; TCRdb holds only in-frame clones, not every one. The table has roughly 30,000 clones, roughly 87% seen once. Sequences were derived from peripheral blood mononuclear cells (PBMCs), sampled from a glioma patient whose treatment included an IDH1 peptide vaccine. The receptors come from a woman in her forties with glioma. Some clones in this sample may be carry-over from other donors' samples. CDR3s include the opening cysteine and the closing phenylalanine or tryptophan. A D gene is named only where the DNA matches it firmly. Part of the rows lack a size; the others show once, few, many or a class for expanded clones.

v_call: TRBV5-1
j_call: TRBJ2-7
d_call: TRBD2
clone_size: NA
cdr3_aa: CASSEGRGGEQYF
cdr3_nt: TGCGCCAGCAGCGAGGGCCGGGGGGGCGAGCAGTACTTC

v_call: TRBV6-4
j_call: TRBJ2-7
d_call: NA
clone_size: NA
cdr3_aa: CASSDSRINYEQYF
cdr3_nt: TGTGCCAGCAGTGACTCGAGGATAAACTACGAGCAGTACTTC

v_call: TRBV29-1
j_call: TRBJ2-7
d_call: NA
clone_size: NA
cdr3_aa: CSVERGRSSYEQYF
cdr3_nt: TGCAGCGTTGAAAGGGGGAGAAGCTCCTACGAGCAGTACTTC

v_call: TRBV7-9
j_call: TRBJ1-1
d_call: NA
clone_size: NA
cdr3_aa: CASSFSVRPTEAFF
cdr3_nt: TGTGCCAGCAGCTTTTCGGTCAGGCCCACTGAAGCTTTCTTT

v_call: TRBV2
j_call: TRBJ2-7
d_call: TRBD2
clone_size: NA
cdr3_aa: CASSEDAGLAGDFSYEQYF
cdr3_nt: TGTGCCAGCAGTGAAGACGCCGGACTAGCGGGAGACTTCTCCTACGAGCAGTACTTC

v_call: TRBV7-9
j_call: TRBJ2-1
d_call: TRBD2
clone_size: once
cdr3_aa: CASSPTSGINNEQFF
cdr3_nt: TGTGCCAGCAGCCCGACTAGCGGGATTAACAATGAGCAGTTCTTC

v_call: TRBV5-1
j_call: TRBJ1-2
d_call: TRBD1
clone_size: NA
cdr3_aa: CASSPQTGLGFVDGYTF
cdr3_nt: TGCGCCAGCAGCCCCCAGACAGGGTTGGGGTTTGTAGATGGCTACACCTTC

v_call: TRBV9
j_call: TRBJ2-2
d_call: TRBD2
clone_size: NA
cdr3_aa: CASSTRSGTITGELFF
cdr3_nt: TGTGCCAGCAGCACCCGCAGCGGGACGATCACCGGGGAGCTGTTTTTT

v_call: TRBV28
j_call: TRBJ1-2
d_call: NA
clone_size: NA
cdr3_aa: CASSLVDRNYGYTF
cdr3_nt: TGTGCCAGCAGTTTAGTGGATAGGAACTATGGCTACACCTTC

v_call: TRBV9
j_call: TRBJ1-2
d_call: NA
clone_size: once
cdr3_aa: CASSGTFYGYTF
cdr3_nt: TGTGCCAGCAGCGGGACCTTCTATGGCTACACCTTC

v_call: TRBV15
j_call: TRBJ2-1
d_call: NA
clone_size: NA
cdr3_aa: CATSREGGPGNEQFF
cdr3_nt: TGTGCCACCAGCAGAGAGGGGGGCCCGGGGAATGAGCAGTTCTTC

v_call: TRBV27
j_call: TRBJ1-6
d_call: NA
clone_size: NA
cdr3_aa: CASSSGTGDNSPLHF
cdr3_nt: TGTGCCAGCAGTTCCGGGACGGGGGATAATTCACCCCTCCACTTT

v_call: TRBV7-2
j_call: TRBJ2-7
d_call: NA
clone_size: NA
cdr3_aa: CASRRTPGDEQYF
cdr3_nt: TGTGCCAGCAGACGGACCCCAGGGGACGAGCAGTACTTC

v_call: TRBV9
j_call: TRBJ1-3
d_call: NA
clone_size: NA
cdr3_aa: CASSGTEGRNTIYF
cdr3_nt: TGTGCCAGCAGCGGGACAGAGGGAAGAAACACCATATATTTT

v_call: TRBV4-3
j_call: TRBJ1-4
d_call: TRBD1
clone_size: NA
cdr3_aa: CASSRDSDSATNEKLFF
cdr3_nt: TGCGCCAGCAGCCGGGACAGTGACTCTGCAACTAATGAAAAACTGTTTTTT

v_call: TRBV7-8
j_call: TRBJ1-5
d_call: NA
clone_size: NA
cdr3_aa: CASSVSGREQPQHF
cdr3_nt: TGTGCCAGCAGCGTATCAGGGCGGGAACAGCCCCAGCATTTT

v_call: TRBV7-6
j_call: TRBJ2-5
d_call: NA
clone_size: NA
cdr3_aa: CASSFKETQYF
cdr3_nt: TGTGCCAGCAGCTTCAAGGAGACCCAGTACTTC

v_call: TRBV7-9
j_call: TRBJ1-5
d_call: TRBD1
clone_size: NA
cdr3_aa: CASSFGTGMEYSNQPQHF
cdr3_nt: TGTGCCAGCAGCTTCGGGACAGGGATGGAGTATAGCAATCAGCCCCAGCATTTT

v_call: TRBV7-3
j_call: TRBJ2-1
d_call: TRBD2
clone_size: NA
cdr3_aa: CASSPRLADHNEQFF
cdr3_nt: TGTGCCAGCAGCCCTCGACTAGCGGACCACAATGAGCAGTTCTTC

v_call: TRBV7-6
j_call: TRBJ1-2
d_call: NA
clone_size: NA
cdr3_aa: CASSLDRGWDGYTF
cdr3_nt: TGTGCCAGCAGCTTAGATCGGGGCTGGGACGGCTACACCTTC

v_call: TRBV13
j_call: TRBJ2-1
d_call: NA
clone_size: NA
cdr3_aa: CASSLGLGRSRGEQFF
cdr3_nt: TGTGCCAGCAGCTTAGGCTTAGGTAGGTCCCGGGGCGAGCAGTTCTTC

v_call: TRBV7-2
j_call: TRBJ2-7
d_call: NA
clone_size: NA
cdr3_aa: CASSLSEYEQYF
cdr3_nt: TGTGCCAGCAGCTTATCCGAATACGAGCAGTACTTC

v_call: TRBV7-3
j_call: TRBJ1-6
d_call: NA
clone_size: few
cdr3_aa: CASSLLANSPLHF
cdr3_nt: TGTGCCAGCAGCTTACTCGCTAATTCACCCCTCCACTTT

v_call: TRBV18
j_call: TRBJ1-6
d_call: NA
clone_size: NA
cdr3_aa: CASSPLQQNSPLHF
cdr3_nt: TGTGCCAGCTCACCATTGCAGCAAAATTCACCCCTCCACTTT

v_call: TRBV4-3
j_call: TRBJ1-4
d_call: NA
clone_size: once
cdr3_aa: CASSQDLQLGEKLFF
cdr3_nt: TGCGCCAGCAGCCAAGATCTACAGCTAGGGGAAAAACTGTTTTTT

v_call: TRBV5-4
j_call: TRBJ1-5
d_call: NA
clone_size: NA
cdr3_aa: CASSLGPETLPQHF
cdr3_nt: TGTGCCAGCAGCTTGGGCCCGGAGACCCTGCCCCAGCATTTT

v_call: TRBV28
j_call: TRBJ2-4
d_call: TRBD1
clone_size: NA
cdr3_aa: CASSLMTGVSQGNIQYF
cdr3_nt: TGTGCCAGCAGTTTGATGACAGGGGTGTCTCAGGGAAACATTCAGTACTTC

v_call: TRBV11-2
j_call: TRBJ2-2
d_call: NA
clone_size: NA
cdr3_aa: CASSLVVGRAGELFF
cdr3_nt: TGTGCCAGCAGCTTAGTGGTGGGGCGCGCCGGGGAGCTGTTTTTT

v_call: TRBV14
j_call: TRBJ1-5
d_call: NA
clone_size: NA
cdr3_aa: CASSQSGRNQPQHF
cdr3_nt: TGTGCCAGCAGCCAATCCGGGAGGAATCAGCCCCAGCATTTT

v_call: TRBV7-2
j_call: TRBJ2-3
d_call: NA
clone_size: NA
cdr3_aa: CASSLGPYWVQYF
cdr3_nt: TGTGCCAGCAGCCTCGGACCCTATTGGGTGCAGTATTTT

v_call: TRBV10-2
j_call: TRBJ2-3
d_call: TRBD2
clone_size: NA
cdr3_aa: CASSEGGGAWTDTQYF
cdr3_nt: TGCGCCAGCAGTGAGGGCGGGGGGGCTTGGACAGATACGCAGTATTTT

v_call: TRBV7-9
j_call: TRBJ2-1
d_call: TRBD2
clone_size: NA
cdr3_aa: CASSLVIAGAPNEQFF
cdr3_nt: TGTGCCAGCAGCTTAGTTATCGCGGGAGCCCCCAATGAGCAGTTCTTC

v_call: TRBV19
j_call: TRBJ1-2
d_call: TRBD1
clone_size: NA
cdr3_aa: CASSIRGQGRGYTF
cdr3_nt: TGTGCCAGTAGTATTCGAGGACAGGGCAGAGGCTACACCTTC

v_call: TRBV2
j_call: TRBJ2-7
d_call: NA
clone_size: NA
cdr3_aa: CASSGGARFEQYF
cdr3_nt: TGTGCCAGCAGTGGGGGGGCGCGGTTCGAGCAGTACTTC

v_call: TRBV7-3
j_call: TRBJ2-2
d_call: NA
clone_size: NA
cdr3_aa: CASSSPSRTGELFF
cdr3_nt: TGTGCCAGCAGCTCCCCTTCCAGAACCGGGGAGCTGTTTTTT

v_call: TRBV7-9
j_call: TRBJ2-3
d_call: TRBD1
clone_size: NA
cdr3_aa: CASSQRQGIFDTQYF
cdr3_nt: TGTGCCAGCAGCCAAAGACAGGGGATATTCGATACGCAGTATTTT

v_call: TRBV7-2
j_call: TRBJ2-7
d_call: NA
clone_size: NA
cdr3_aa: CASSQASGEPAYEQYF
cdr3_nt: TGCGCCAGCAGCCAGGCCTCTGGGGAACCAGCCTACGAGCAGTACTTC

v_call: TRBV7-3
j_call: TRBJ2-3
d_call: NA
clone_size: NA
cdr3_aa: CASSSSGGRSTDTQYF
cdr3_nt: TGTGCCAGCAGCTCCTCGGGGGGCCGGAGCACAGATACGCAGTATTTT

v_call: TRBV28
j_call: TRBJ1-5
d_call: TRBD1
clone_size: few
cdr3_aa: CASTPARGNQPQHF
cdr3_nt: TGTGCCAGCACCCCGGCCAGGGGGAATCAGCCCCAGCATTTT

v_call: TRBV28
j_call: TRBJ2-2
d_call: NA
clone_size: NA
cdr3_aa: CASNSPNRVANTGELFF
cdr3_nt: TGTGCCAGCAATAGCCCCAACAGGGTGGCGAACACCGGGGAGCTGTTTTTT

v_call: TRBV5-1
j_call: TRBJ2-2
d_call: NA
clone_size: NA
cdr3_aa: CASSRGDTGELFF
cdr3_nt: TGCGCCAGCAGCAGAGGGGACACCGGGGAGCTGTTTTTT